This T cell receptor (beta chain) was identified in a study of T cells in Graves' hyperthyroidism and ophthalmopathy. Fresh peripheral blood, 8 to 10 ml, was the source of the PBMCs. Study results and caveats: Most thyroid clonotypes that were expanded above 0.001 also turned up in blood.

From RNA transcripts, TCR beta CDR3 regions were amplified. During a first-round RT-PCR of the TCR CDR3, the HTBI primer set was used. TCRdb reprocessed the multiplex PCR reads with MiXCR, giving one entry per CDR3 protein. Among roughly 700,000 distinct CDR3 sequences, 15% to 20% were seen once, and the ten largest hold 15% to 19%. Ten or more counts support this clonotype. Its target is unknown. The CDR3 totals 14 residues. Trimming pared 3 bases from V and 2 bases from J, leaving 9 bases between. Germline lookup yields CDR1 WSHSY and CDR2 SAAADI. The source material was blood. This TCR was recovered from a man aged 50-59 years with Graves' hyperthyroidism. This rearrangement joins TRBV10-2 to TRBJ2-3; no reliable D call. The CDR3 region has the DNA TGCGCCAGCAGTGAAATGGGATCCACAGATACGCAGTATTTT. It translates to CASSEMGSTDTQYF.